The clone carrying this TCR beta chain came up a few times. Antigen: not known. This sample was taken from a study of OX40 agonist ivuxolimab in advanced cancers. Study details: Three partial responders included one hepatocellular carcinoma patient and two cutaneous melanoma patients.

Only in-frame clones appear in the TCRdb table, and some are missing; sequencing was by immunoSEQ multiplex PCR. Of approximately 60,000 clones listed, over 65% are singletons. Between the trimmed V and J ends, which lost 9 bases and 0 bases, there was a span of 26 bases. The CDR3 runs to 19 residues. The V gene's germline CDR1 is SGHVS and CDR2 FNYEAQ. Whole-study results and caveats: Expanded clones tended on average to be more numerous among CD8+ T cells than CD4+. Doses of 0.1 to 3.0 mg/kg were accompanied by clonal expansion of CD4+ and CD8+ blood T cells by week 6.

The source is an adult with an advanced solid tumor such as melanoma, head and neck, liver or kidney cancer. The V gene is TRBV7-6, the J gene TRBJ1-4; weak D call: TRBD1 (5 bases). The sequencing used CD4+ or CD8+ T cells sorted from blood, collected in a trial of the OX40 agonist ivuxolimab. CDR3 sequence reads: CASADYGGSWAATNEKLFF. CDR3 nucleotides: TGTGCCAGTGCCGATTACGGGGGGAGCTGGGCGGCAACTAATGAAAAACTGTTTTTT.